This T cell receptor beta chain was sequenced during a study of blood T cell repertoires in COVID-19. Sequencing was performed with immunoSEQ multiplex PCR; in TCRdb, only in-frame clones are kept and a portion is missing. Of 130,000 or so clones in the sample, roughly 84% were seen once. Material for sequencing was PBMCs or T cells enriched from blood (not recorded which). The TCR comes from a woman aged 25 to 39 who had recovered from COVID-19.

This chain's CDR3 is CASSQDRDTYEQYF. As DNA, the CDR3 is TGCGCCAGCAGCCAAGATAGGGACACCTACGAGCAGTACTTC. The rearrangement uses TRBV4-3 and TRBJ2-7; D is possibly TRBD1 (6 bases). Looked up from germline, CDR1 is LGHNA and CDR2 is YSLEER. V was trimmed by 0 bases and J by 2 bases, leaving 8 bases between them. CDR3 size: 14 residues.